This T cell receptor beta chain was documented in a study of blood T cell repertoires in COVID-19. Produced via immunoSEQ multiplex PCR; TCRdb's table is partial and in-frame only. Of about 140,000 clones listed, about three quarters are singletons. The germline CDR1 and CDR2 sequences are LNHDA and SQIVND (reference sequence). With 4 bases clipped from V and 6 bases from J, the junction kept 3 bases outside the gene matches. The CDR3 sequence is 13 residues long. Sequenced material: peripheral blood. The sequence was obtained from a woman between 45 and 60 years old with active or convalescent COVID-19. This chain links TRBV19 with TRBJ2-1; 7 bases are a match to TRBD2. For the CDR3, the DNA is TGTGCCAGTAGTAGAGGACTAGTCAATGAGCAGTTCTTC. Its protein is CASSRGLVNEQFF.